The 9 T cell receptor beta chains presented below share a single source sample, sequenced in a study of cytomegalovirus exposure and HLA in healthy donors (dated by TCRdb to 2017 to 2019). The method was the immunoSEQ multiplex PCR assay. In TCRdb, the immuneACCESS table is reduced to in-frame sequences with V and J assigned. These tables do not hold every clone; where another copy was compared, an unresolved V gene accounts for under half, and the others remain unexplained. In this sample the table shows 110,000 or so clones, 88% of which occur a single time. The top ten constitute more than 1.5% of the sample. Sequences were obtained from PBMCs. These receptors all stem from a man between 18 and 29 years old in good health and CMV-seronegative.

The DNA for the CDR3 is TGCAGCGTTGTCGCGACAGGGTATGTCACTGAAGCTTTCTTT. Residues: CSVVATGYVTEAFF. The chain employs TRBV29-1 and TRBJ1-1; TRBD1 matches at 7 bases. Germline CDR1 and CDR2: SQVTM and ANQGSEA. V was pared by 4 bases and J by 4 bases, with 9 bases of the junction left unmatched. The CDR3 contains 14 residues.

This rearrangement joins TRBV28 to TRBJ2-1; 10 bases match TRBD2. Germline CDR1 reads MDHEN; CDR2 reads SYDVKM. Trimming cost V 8 bases and J 4 bases; bases outside gene matches: 5. The CDR3 covers 14 residues. The CDR3 sequence: CASHLAGEYNEQFF. CDR3 sequence (DNA): TGTGCCAGCCATCTAGCGGGAGAATACAATGAGCAGTTCTTC.

The rearrangement joins TRBV13 to TRBJ1-2; D is uncertain. V was shortened by 5 bases and J by 2 bases, with 15 bases between the two germline ends. CDR1 PRHDT and CDR2 FYEKMQ come from the germline V gene (reference sequence). The length of the CDR3 is 15 residues. CDR3 sequence reads: CASSPNAELNYGYTF. CDR3 DNA sequence: TGTGCCAGCAGCCCGAACGCAGAATTAAACTATGGCTACACCTTC.

The chain joins TRBV21-1 to TRBJ1-4. TRBV21-1 is a known pseudogene. This CDR3 is built from 15 residues. CDR3 nucleotides: TGTGCCAGCAGCAAAGATCCGGGGTTGGATGAAAAACTGTTTTTT. It yields the protein CASSKDPGLDEKLFF.

The CDR3 here is CASRSGYRGLDYGYTF. As DNA, the CDR3 is TGTGCCAGCAGGTCCGGGTACAGGGGATTAGACTATGGCTACACCTTC. The J gene is TRBJ1-2, the V gene TRBV11-2, with 7 bases aligning to TRBD1. Germline trimming cut 6 bases from V and 3 bases from J; bases unmatched to any gene: 13. The CDR3 sequence is 16 residues long. Germline V lookup: CDR1 SGHAT, CDR2 FQNNGV.

The rearrangement joins TRBV14 to TRBJ2-5; 7 nucleotides line up with TRBD1. V gave up 4 bases and J gave up 9 bases; unmatched junction bases: 14. From germline, CDR1 is SGHDN and CDR2 FVKESK. This CDR3 contains 15 residues. The CDR3 DNA is TGTGCCAGCAGCCGTGGGACAGAGCCTCATCCGTCCCAGTACTTC. This encodes CASSRGTEPHPSQYF.

This clone has more than one count but fewer than ten. The chain recombines TRBV7-9 with TRBJ2-2; 12 bases align to TRBD2. After removal of 0 bases from V and 5 bases from J, the junction contained 1 base not matched to a gene. Germline CDR1 is SEHNR and CDR2 is FQNEAQ (reference sequence). This CDR3 spans 16 amino acids. CDR3 region: CASSLALAGGTGELFF. CDR3 sequence (DNA): TGTGCCAGCAGCTTAGCCCTAGCGGGAGGGACCGGGGAGCTGTTTTTT.

This clone was seen more than once but under ten times. The V and J genes are TRBV27 and TRBJ1-5; maybe TRBD1 (6 bases). CDR1 MNHEY and CDR2 SMNVEV come from the germline V gene (reference sequence). V was trimmed by 3 bases and J by 2 bases, leaving 17 bases between them. This CDR3 contains 17 residues. The CDR3 coding sequence is TGTGCCAGCAGTTTTAATAGCCAGGGACACGGCAATCAGCCCCAGCATTTT. Translated: CASSFNSQGHGNQPQHF.

The chain combines TRBV19 with TRBJ2-5, with 12 nucleotides matching TRBD1. V was clipped by 4 bases and J by 6 bases; unmatched bases: 3. The CDR3 length is 14 residues. CDR1 is LNHDA, CDR2 SQIVND, per germline (reference sequence). The CDR3 sequence: CASSKGQGAKTQYF. The CDR3 nucleotides read TGTGCCAGTAGTAAGGGACAGGGGGCGAAGACCCAGTACTTC.